This T cell receptor beta chain was captured in a study of OX40 agonist ivuxolimab in advanced cancers. Points from the study as a whole: More expanded clones were seen, on average, in CD8+ T cells than in CD4+.

This clone came up once. Antigen specificity is unknown. This CDR3 contains 12 residues. Looked up from germline, CDR1 is GTSNPN and CDR2 is SVGIG (reference sequence). After removal of 3 bases from V and 6 bases from J, the junction contained 3 bases not matched to a gene. TCRdb's copy holds only in-frame clones and misses some; the assay was immunoSEQ multiplex PCR. This table has under 15,000 clones, 75% to 90% appearing once. Material: CD4+ or CD8+ T cells sorted from blood, obtained in a trial of the OX40 agonist ivuxolimab. The origin of this receptor is an adult with an advanced solid tumor such as melanoma, head and neck, liver or kidney cancer. This chain joins TRBV30 and TRBJ2-3; 7 bases are shared with TRBD2. The CDR3: CAWSHGGDTQYF. DNA of the CDR3: TGTGCCTGGAGCCACGGGGGGGATACGCAGTATTTT.